This T cell receptor (beta chain) was found in a study of T cell responses to AZD1222 COVID-19 vaccine. Overall study findings and caveats: There were mostly white British donors and more females than males, and clonal diversity was possibly underestimated. Only a handful of AZD1222 recipients, six or seven in all, had baseline seropositivity. The span of vaccine-associated CD4 TCRs extended across spike, with dominance at 160-218 and 743-854.

Sequencing used immunoSEQ multiplex PCR; TCRdb keeps in-frame clones, though not all of them. The sample holds over 140,000 clones. Details on this clone: The antigen is unknown.

This CDR3 has 13 residues. Trimming removed 5 bases at V and 4 bases at J, with 11 bases between. CDR1 is LNHDA, CDR2 SQIVND, per germline (reference sequence). The genes are TRBV19 and TRBJ1-2; no definite D call. The sample was peripheral blood. The clonotype comes from an adult in good health. CDR3 in amino acids: CASSGSFAYGYTF. The CDR3 DNA reads TGTGCCAGTAGTGGCTCCTTTGCCTATGGCTACACCTTC. Full variable domain (missing parts from reference TRBV19 and TRBJ1-2): DGGITQSPKYLFRKEGQNVTLSCEQNLNHDAMYWYRQDPGQGLRLIYYSQIVNDFQKGDIAEGYSVSREKKESFPLTVTSAQKNPTAFYLCASSGSFAYGYTFGSGTRLTVV.